This T cell receptor beta chain came from a study of blood T cell repertoires in COVID-19. Original handling: Using reference gene primer amplification, nucleated cell counts were estimated. Some clones are missing from TCRdb's copy, which holds only in-frame ones; the method was immunoSEQ multiplex PCR. V, J and clone size derive from that table, while D and trimming were established from the DNA sequence. Here the sample spans some 370,000 clones, roughly four fifths being singletons. Per the germline V gene, CDR1 is MDHEN and CDR2 is SYDVKM. The V end lost 8 bases, the J end lost 1 base, and 17 bases lay between the germline ends. CDR3 length: 15 amino acids. Residents of around 24 US areas, aged about 18 to 95 years, made up the participants.

The receptor was derived from a woman aged 45-65 years who had recovered from COVID-19. The chain has TRBV28 and TRBJ1-1; D is unclear. Sequences were obtained from PBMCs or T cells enriched from blood (not recorded which). DNA of the CDR3: TGTGCCAGCGCTTACGGGAGGTATCAGAACACTGAAGCTTTCTTT. As protein: CASAYGRYQNTEAFF.